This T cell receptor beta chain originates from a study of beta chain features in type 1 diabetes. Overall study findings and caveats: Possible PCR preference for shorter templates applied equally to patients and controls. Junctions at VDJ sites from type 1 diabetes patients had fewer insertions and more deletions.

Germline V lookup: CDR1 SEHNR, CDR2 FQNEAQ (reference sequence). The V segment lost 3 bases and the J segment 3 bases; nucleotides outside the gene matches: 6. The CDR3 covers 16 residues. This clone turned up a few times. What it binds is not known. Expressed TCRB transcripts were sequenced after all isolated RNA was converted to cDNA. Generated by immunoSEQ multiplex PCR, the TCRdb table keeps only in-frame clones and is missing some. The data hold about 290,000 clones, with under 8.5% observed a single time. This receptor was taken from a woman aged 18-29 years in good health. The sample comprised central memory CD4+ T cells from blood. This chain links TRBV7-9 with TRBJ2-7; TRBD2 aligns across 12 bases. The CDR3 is CASSLTRLAGDYEQYF. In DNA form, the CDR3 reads TGTGCCAGCAGCTTGACCCGACTAGCGGGAGACTACGAGCAGTACTTC.